This T cell receptor beta chain was sequenced for a study of T cell responses to AZD1222 COVID-19 vaccine. The study's findings and limits: An increase in Spike-specific TCR breadth and depth was observed after two AZD1222 doses. Sampling captured repertoires only after the peak T cell response.

Clones were read by immunoSEQ multiplex PCR, and TCRdb kept only the in-frame ones, dropping some. The table includes 150,000 to 200,000 clones, around 90% detected once. This clone was seen only once. Its target is unknown. This CDR3 region has 12 residues. The trim removed 7 bases at V and 2 bases at J, leaving 1 base unmatched. Germline values: CDR1 GTSNPN, CDR2 SVGIG (reference sequence). The sequence was collected from an adult in good health. The material was peripheral blood, obtained on day 0 of AZD1222 vaccination. The chain is built from TRBV30 and TRBJ1-3; 8 positions agree with TRBD1. CDR3 protein: CALDRAGNTIYF. Here the CDR3 DNA reads TGTGCCTTGGACAGGGCTGGAAACACCATATATTTT. Full variable domain (missing parts from reference TRBV30 and TRBJ1-3): SQTIHQWPATLVQPVGSPLSLECTVEGTSNPNLYWYRQAAGRGLQLLFYSVGIGQISSEVPQNLSASRPQDRQFILSSKKLLLSDSGFYLCALDRAGNTIYFGEGSWLTVV.